This T cell receptor beta chain was documented in a study of blood T cell repertoires in COVID-19. About the research overall: PBMCs, B-cell-depleted T cells, or T cells were the source of the cDNA or gDNA that made up the material.

The protocol was immunoSEQ multiplex PCR, while the TCRdb copy is restricted to in-frame clones and leaves out a portion. The sample holds 180,000 or so clones, approximately 79% seen once. Only a few counts were recorded for this clone. Germline CDR1 and CDR2: MGHRA and YSYEKL. The CDR3 loop spans 15 amino acids. V lost 1 base, J lost 3 bases, and 13 bases lay in between. The origin of this receptor is a man between 45 and 60 years old who had recovered from COVID-19. The chain employs TRBV4-1 and TRBJ2-7; D is possibly TRBD1 (6 bases). The sequenced material came from peripheral blood. The CDR3 region is CASSQARGSVYEQYF. The CDR3 DNA is TGCGCCAGCAGCCAAGCGAGGGGGAGCGTCTACGAGCAGTACTTC.